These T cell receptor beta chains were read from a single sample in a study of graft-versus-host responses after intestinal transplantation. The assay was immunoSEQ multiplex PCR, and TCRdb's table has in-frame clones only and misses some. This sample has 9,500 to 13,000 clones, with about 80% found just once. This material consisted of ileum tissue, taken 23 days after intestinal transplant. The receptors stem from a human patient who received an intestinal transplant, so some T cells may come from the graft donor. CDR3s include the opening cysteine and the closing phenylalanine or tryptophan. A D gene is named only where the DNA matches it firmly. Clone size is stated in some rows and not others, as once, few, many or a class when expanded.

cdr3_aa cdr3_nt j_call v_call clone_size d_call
CASSQDRGTGNTEAFF TGTGCCAGCAGCCAAGATAGGGGGACAGGGAACACTGAAGCTTTCTTT TRBJ1-1 TRBV4-2 - TRBD1
CASSFSGSAYEQYF TGTGCCAGCAGCTTCAGCGGGAGTGCCTACGAGCAGTACTTC TRBJ2-7 TRBV7-8 once TRBD2
CASSLRGSYEQYF TGTGCCAGCAGCTTGCGGGGCTCCTACGAGCAGTACTTC TRBJ2-7 TRBV4-2 - -
CASSLLSGRALNEQFF TGTGCCAGCAGCTTACTTAGCGGGAGGGCCCTCAATGAGCAGTTCTTC TRBJ2-1 TRBV7-9 once TRBD2
CASSLGGERDSWYF TGCGCCAGCAGCTTGGGAGGGGAGCGTGACAGCTGGTACTTC TRBJ2-7 TRBV5-1 - -
CASSPTTSGSPEQFF TGTGCCAGCAGCCCTACGACTAGCGGGAGCCCTGAGCAGTTCTTC TRBJ2-1 TRBV11-3 few TRBD2
CASSPGGGGNTIYF TGTGCCAGCTCACCAGGAGGCGGTGGAAACACCATATATTTT TRBJ1-3 TRBV18 - -
CASSFGGWGRDEQFF TGTGCCAGCAGTTTCGGGGGCTGGGGGCGGGATGAGCAGTTCTTC TRBJ2-1 TRBV28 - -
CASRWGGDTQYF TGTGCCAGCAGGTGGGGGGGAGATACGCAGTATTTT TRBJ2-3 TRBV5-6 - TRBD2
CASSVGGAIEQFF TGTGCCAGCAGCGTAGGAGGAGCCATTGAGCAGTTCTTC TRBJ2-1 TRBV9 - -
CASNNLDRGPYEQYF TGTGCCAGCAACAACTTGGACAGGGGGCCGTACGAGCAGTACTTC TRBJ2-7 TRBV7-3 - TRBD1
CASSYFRQEQYF TGTGCCAGCAGCTACTTCAGACAAGAGCAGTACTTC TRBJ2-7 TRBV11-3 - -
CASSYRGGAEAFF TGTGCCAGCAGTTACCGAGGGGGCGCGGAAGCTTTCTTT TRBJ1-1 TRBV6-6 - TRBD1
CASSYRLAGATGELFF TGTGCCAGCAGTTATAGACTAGCGGGAGCCACCGGGGAGCTGTTTTTT TRBJ2-2 TRBV7-6 - TRBD2
CASSGQGFGYTF TGTGCCAGCAGTGGACAGGGGTTTGGCTACACCTTC TRBJ1-2 TRBV28 - TRBD1
CASSLPTYEQCF TGTGCCAGCAGCTTACCAACCTACGAGCAGTGCTTC TRBJ2-7 TRBV7-4 - -
CASSPDSTGVYGYTF TGTGCCAGCAGCCCCGACTCTACAGGGGTCTATGGCTACACCTTC TRBJ1-2 TRBV6-4 - TRBD1
CASSQGVEQYF TGCGCCAGCAGCCAAGGTGTCGAGCAGTACTTC TRBJ2-7 TRBV4-1 - -
CASIPNGGLYNEQFF TGTGCCAGCATTCCCAACGGGGGGCTCTACAATGAGCAGTTCTTC TRBJ2-1 TRBV6-5 - -
CASSLAGADEQFF TGTGCCAGCAGCTTAGCGGGGGCCGATGAGCAGTTCTTC TRBJ2-1 TRBV7-6 - -
CASSFTAGGQETQYF TGTGCCAGCAGCTTTACAGCGGGAGGGCAAGAGACCCAGTACTTC TRBJ2-5 TRBV9 - TRBD2
CASSLWRGGSRNEQYF TGTGCCAGCAGTTTATGGAGAGGCGGGAGCAGAAACGAGCAGTACTTC TRBJ2-7 TRBV28 - TRBD2
CASSQEGVKGEKLFF TGTGCCAGCAGCCAAGAAGGGGTCAAAGGCGAAAAACTGTTTTTT TRBJ1-4 TRBV11-2 - -
CASSLWDEQYF TGTGCCAGCAGCTTGTGGGACGAGCAGTACTTC TRBJ2-7 TRBV5-4 - -
CASKGQRNEKLFF TGTGCCAGCAAGGGACAGCGTAATGAAAAACTGTTTTTT TRBJ1-4 TRBV7-6 - TRBD1
CASTGDNSYEQYF TGTGCCAGCACAGGGGATAACTCCTACGAGCAGTACTTC TRBJ2-7 TRBV7-6 - -
CASSEQGSYGYTF TGTGCCAGCAGTGAGCAGGGATCCTATGGCTACACCTTC TRBJ1-2 TRBV6-1 - -